This T cell receptor (beta chain) was sequenced for a study of cytomegalovirus exposure and HLA in healthy donors. The sample holds a few counts of this clone. Trimming pared 2 bases from V and 0 bases from J, leaving 13 bases between. The CDR3 has 16 amino acids. CDR1 and CDR2 from the germline V gene are SGHDT and YYEEEE. The primer mix had 60 Vbeta and 13 Jbeta primers. The repertoire was sequenced with immunoSEQ multiplex PCR; TCRdb's copy has only in-frame clones and lacks some. The sample lists about 170,000 clones, over 75% occurring once. The specimen sequenced was PBMCs. The clonotype comes from a woman between 50 and 59 years old in good health and CMV-seropositive. This chain connects TRBV5-6 to TRBJ2-3, with D possibly matching TRBD2 (5 bases). The CDR3 nucleotides are TGTGCCAGCAGCTTTTTCAGCGGTCCCAGCACAGATACGCAGTATTTT. This gives the protein CASSFFSGPSTDTQYF.